The present TCR beta chain was sequenced within a study of cytomegalovirus exposure and HLA in healthy donors. The study's findings and limits: Productive rates of about 90% or about 30% were seen for most TCR beta V segments in an earlier analysis. As was reported, the classifier diagnosed cytomegalovirus status with high specificity and sensitivity. Per published accounts, TCR beta sequences correctly predicted the HLA-A and HLA-B alleles of most subjects.

A multiplex PCR was run with 60 Vbeta primers and 13 Jbeta primers. Data came from immunoSEQ multiplex PCR; TCRdb stores just in-frame clones and leaves some out. The table has roughly 150,000 clones, 60% to 80% seen once. The CDR3 has 13 amino acids. V lost 10 bases to trimming and J lost 7 bases; unmatched junction nucleotides: 6. Germline V gene lookup returns CDR1 SNHLY and CDR2 FYNNEI. The table lists this clone with a count of one. Its antigen remains unknown. The chain carries TRBV2 and TRBJ2-7; 14 nucleotides match TRBD2. This receptor was taken from a male donor in good health and CMV-seronegative. The sample was PBMCs. In DNA form, the CDR3 reads TGTGCCACAGGGACTAGCGGGAGTGGTGAGCAGTACTTC. Amino acid sequence: CATGTSGSGEQYF.